This TCR beta chain was observed in a study of Graves' ophthalmopathy and Graves' hyperthyroidism. Turning to this clonotype: The antigen remains unidentified. A read error may be the cause here, since a much bigger clone is one base away.

CDR3 length: 15 residues. Germline V gives CDR1 SGHRS, CDR2 YFSETQ. RNA transcripts were the source from which TCR beta CDR3 regions were amplified. HTBI-primed first-round RT-PCR preceded second-round multiplex PCR. In TCRdb, the multiplex PCR reads were re-called with MiXCR into one record per CDR3 protein. The sample lists more than 1,000,000 distinct CDR3 sequences, less than 45% seen once, with around 10% in the top ten. Overall study results and limits: Appearing in blood as well were most expanded thyroid clonotypes above 0.001 frequency.

Patients were left out if they had other autoimmune diseases, uncontrolled infections, pregnancy or lactation. Sequenced sample: peripheral blood or thyroid tissue (not recorded which). The chain uses TRBV5-1 and TRBJ2-2; the D call may be TRBD1 or TRBD2 (5 bases each). The TCR was taken from an adult man with Graves' hyperthyroidism. The CDR3, as DNA: TGCGCCAGCAGCATAAGCACGGGGAGCACCGGGGACCTGTTTTTT. Amino acids: CASSISTGSTGDLFF.